These 8 T cell receptor beta chains share one sample of origin, sequenced in a study of shared clonotypes between healthy human individuals. The method was immunoSEQ multiplex PCR; TCRdb's version includes in-frame clones alone and lacks a portion of them. Of some 1.4 million clones listed, approximately 96% were seen once; the top ten hold more than 0.9%. Sequencing was carried out using naive CD4+ T cells sorted from blood. As for subset: CD45RA+ positively selected. The receptor source for this set is a man aged 25-40 years in good health.

The V gene is TRBV5-5, the J gene TRBJ2-5; no clear D. CDR3 size: 14 residues. Germline V gene data show CDR1 as SGHKS and CDR2 as YYEKEE (reference sequence). V was trimmed by 3 bases and J by 7 bases, leaving 16 bases between them. Here the CDR3 reads CASSSIDDEWTQYF. In DNA form, the CDR3 reads TGTGCCAGCAGCTCGATAGATGACGAATGGACCCAGTACTTC.

V usage is TRBV27 and J usage is TRBJ1-3; tentatively, D is TRBD1 (6 bases). The CDR3 sequence is 15 residues long. Per germline, CDR1 MNHEY and CDR2 SMNVEV (reference sequence). V shed 2 bases and J shed 3 bases, with 11 bases lying between them. The CDR3 here is CASSLTGSYGNTIYF. The CDR3, as DNA: TGTGCCAGCAGTTTAACAGGGTCGTATGGAAACACCATATATTTT.

This chain uses TRBV6-5 with TRBJ2-1; unclear D gene. The CDR3 length is 11 residues. Germline CDR1 is MNHEY and CDR2 is SVGAGI. V was clipped by 6 bases and J by 9 bases, with 9 bases between them. The chain's CDR3 is CASSWGFEQFF. The CDR3 DNA sequence: TGTGCCAGCAGCTGGGGATTTGAGCAGTTCTTC.

In this sample, this clone turned up once. V usage is TRBV11-2 and J usage is TRBJ1-5, with 7 bases that match TRBD1. The J segment lost 0 bases and the V segment lost 3 bases, leaving 5 bases of the junction unmatched. Per germline, CDR1 SGHAT and CDR2 FQNNGV. The CDR3 has 16 amino acids. CDR3 amino acids: CASSLGTVNSNQPQHF. CDR3 DNA: TGTGCCAGCAGCTTGGGGACAGTAAATAGCAATCAGCCCCAGCATTTT.

J is TRBJ1-1 and V is TRBV7-3; D ambiguous. The germline V gene encodes CDR1 SGHTA and CDR2 FQGTGA. Deletions cut 5 bases from V and 7 bases from J, with 17 bases between. The CDR3 has 14 residues. The DNA of the CDR3 is TGTGCCAGCAGCCTAGTCGGAGGTGGGATTGAAGCTTTCTTT. Its translation: CASSLVGGGIEAFF.

This chain uses TRBV10-3 with TRBJ1-2, with 9 nucleotides matching TRBD1. Germline-derived CDR1 and CDR2 are ENHRY and SYGVKD. V trimming: 10 bases; J trimming: 1 base; junction bases outside the gene matches: 4. There are 13 residues in the CDR3. The CDR3 region is CASADRGNYGYTF. DNA of the CDR3: TGTGCCAGCGCGGACAGGGGTAACTATGGCTACACCTTC.

As regards this clone: Other DNA sequences in this sample translate to the same CDR3. The chain carries TRBV5-1 and TRBJ2-1; 13 nucleotides agree with TRBD2. Losses at the gene ends were 2 bases for V and 6 bases for J; bases not matched to a gene: 2. Germline lookup yields CDR1 SGHRS and CDR2 YFSETQ. The CDR3 has 15 residues. CDR3 DNA: TGCGCCAGCAGCTTACTAGCGGGAGGGGCCAATGAGCAGTTCTTC. Residues: CASSLLAGGANEQFF.

The rearrangement links TRBV6-5 to TRBJ2-7; D is perhaps TRBD1 (5 bases). Germline V gene sequence: CDR1 MNHEY, CDR2 SVGAGI. The CDR3 runs to 14 residues. Trimming took off 4 bases at V and 0 bases at J, with 10 bases between the two ends. The CDR3 DNA follows: TGTGCCAGCAGTTCGACAGCCTACTCCTACGAGCAGTACTTC. This sequence encodes CASSSTAYSYEQYF.